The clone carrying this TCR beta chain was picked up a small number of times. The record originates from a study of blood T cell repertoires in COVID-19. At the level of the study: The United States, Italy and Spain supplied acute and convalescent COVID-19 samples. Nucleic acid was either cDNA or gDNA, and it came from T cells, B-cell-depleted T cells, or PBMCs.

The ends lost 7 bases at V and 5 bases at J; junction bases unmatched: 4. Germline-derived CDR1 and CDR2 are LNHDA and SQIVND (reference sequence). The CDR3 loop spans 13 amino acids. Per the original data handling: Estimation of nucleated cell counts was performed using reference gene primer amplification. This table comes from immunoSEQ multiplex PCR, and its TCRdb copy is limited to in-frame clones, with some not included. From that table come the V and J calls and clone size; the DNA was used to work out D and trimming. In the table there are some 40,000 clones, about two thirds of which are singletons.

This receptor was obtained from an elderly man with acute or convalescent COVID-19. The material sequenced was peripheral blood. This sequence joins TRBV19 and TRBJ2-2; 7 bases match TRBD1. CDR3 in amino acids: CASTGTETGELFF. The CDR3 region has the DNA TGTGCCAGTACCGGGACAGAGACCGGGGAGCTGTTTTTT.